The 28 T cell receptor beta chains below all came from one sample that was sequenced in a study of cytomegalovirus exposure and HLA in healthy donors. Sequenced by immunoSEQ multiplex PCR; TCRdb stores in-frame clones only, minus some. The table records about 280,000 clones, 86% of them present only once. Sequencing used PBMCs. All receptors come from a woman between 18 and 29 years old in good health and CMV-seronegative.

The genes are TRBV4-1 and TRBJ2-5; D is uncertain. This CDR3 has 16 residues. V was cut by 4 bases and J by 0 bases, with 15 bases left in between. Germline lookup yields CDR1 MGHRA and CDR2 YSYEKL. The CDR3 spells CASSLTLPGNQETQYF. The CDR3 DNA reads TGCGCCAGCAGCCTTACCCTCCCAGGCAACCAAGAGACCCAGTACTTC.

This rearrangement joins TRBV15 to TRBJ2-7; a weak D match, TRBD1 (5 bases). CDR1 and CDR2 from the germline V gene are LNHNV and YYDKDF (reference sequence). The CDR3 has 16 residues. Trimming took off 1 base at V and 0 bases at J, with 13 bases between the two ends. In DNA form, the CDR3 reads TGTGCCACCAGCAGAGTAGGGGCAGCCAACTCCTACGAGCAGTACTTC. It specifies CATSRVGAANSYEQYF.

The chain uses TRBV18 and TRBJ2-1; TRBD1 agrees at 8 bases. J lost 7 bases, V lost 6 bases, and 8 bases had no gene match. The CDR3 consists of 14 residues. CDR1 is KGHSH, CDR2 LQKENI, per germline. The CDR3 DNA reads as TGTGCCAGCTCGACAGGGGCTCCCTGGAATGAGCAGTTCTTC. Its translation: CASSTGAPWNEQFF.

The chain joins TRBV11-1 to TRBJ1-1; TRBD1 matches at 7 bases. From germline, CDR1 is SGHAT and CDR2 FQDESV (reference sequence). This CDR3 region has 17 residues. J lost 0 bases, V lost 4 bases, and 11 bases had no gene match. CDR3 amino acids: CASSSRDSPTLNTEAFF. DNA for the CDR3: TGTGCCAGCAGCTCAAGGGACAGCCCGACTTTGAACACTGAAGCTTTCTTT.

V usage is TRBV7-2 and J usage is TRBJ1-6; 7 nucleotides line up with TRBD1. Per germline, CDR1 SGHTA and CDR2 FQGNSA. V lost 7 bases, J lost 4 bases, and 4 bases stayed unmatched. This CDR3 contains 14 residues. In nucleotides, the CDR3 is TGTGCCAGCAACCCGACAGGGTATAATTCACCCCTCCACTTT. Amino acid sequence: CASNPTGYNSPLHF.

Here the CDR3 reads CASSDPDRTVRPQHF. The DNA of the CDR3 is TGTGCCAGCAGTGACCCGGACAGGACAGTAAGGCCCCAGCATTTT. The chain carries TRBV6-1 and TRBJ1-5; 7 positions match TRBD1. This CDR3 has 15 amino acids. Unmatched junction bases numbered 11, after V lost 3 bases and J lost 9 bases. Germline-derived CDR1 and CDR2 are MNHNS and SASEGT.

The rearrangement joins TRBV11-2 to TRBJ2-3; 8 bases are a match to TRBD2. The CDR3 sequence is 18 residues long. Per germline, CDR1 SGHAT and CDR2 FQNNGV. J was trimmed by 3 bases and V by 5 bases; bases with no gene match: 16. For the CDR3, the DNA is TGTGCCAGCAGCGAGATCAGGCTCGGGACTAGGGGTACAGATACGCAGTATTTT. Translation: CASSEIRLGTRGTDTQYF.

The chain couples TRBV27 to TRBJ2-2; D is ambiguous. CDR1 is MNHEY and CDR2 is SMNVEV in the germline V gene (reference sequence). This CDR3 region has 15 residues. V lost 1 base to trimming and J lost 1 base, with 7 bases between them. The CDR3 DNA reads as TGTGCCAGCAGTTTATGGAGACGGAACACCGGGGAGCTGTTTTTT. It specifies CASSLWRRNTGELFF.

The V gene is TRBV6-9, the J gene TRBJ2-7; 12 bases agree with TRBD2. CDR1 MNHGY and CDR2 SVAAGI come from the germline V gene. Trimming at V came to 6 bases and at J to 5 bases, leaving 14 bases not matched to a gene. This CDR3 has 17 residues. CDR3 region: CASSYRTLAGGNDEQYF. CDR3 coding DNA: TGTGCCAGCAGCTATCGGACCCTAGCGGGAGGGAACGACGAGCAGTACTTC.

The chain uses TRBV28 and TRBJ2-3, with 7 nucleotides matching TRBD1. The ends lost 4 bases at V and 3 bases at J; junction bases unmatched: 7. Germline CDR1 reads MDHEN; CDR2 reads SYDVKM. This CDR3 contains 15 residues. CDR3 protein: CASSSGQGVTDTQYF. The CDR3 coding sequence is TGTGCCAGCAGTTCGGGGCAGGGGGTAACAGATACGCAGTATTTT.

This chain joins TRBV27 and TRBJ1-5; 7 nucleotides match TRBD1. Germline trimming cut 6 bases from V and 5 bases from J; bases unmatched to any gene: 7. Germline CDR1 and CDR2: MNHEY and SMNVEV (reference sequence). CDR3 size: 14 residues. The CDR3 nucleotides are TGTGCCAGCAGCATACAGGGGAACGATCAGCCCCAGCATTTT. Its translation is CASSIQGNDQPQHF.

CDR3 bases: TGTGCCTGGGGACGGGAGAACACCGGGGAGCTGTTTTTT. Translating gives CAWGRENTGELFF. The chain carries TRBV30 and TRBJ2-2, with TRBD2 as a possible D gene (5 bases). Germline V lookup: CDR1 GTSNPN, CDR2 SVGIG (reference sequence). This CDR3 has 13 amino acids. V was cut by 5 bases and J by 1 base, with 8 bases left in between.

V usage is TRBV5-3 and J usage is TRBJ1-2; a weak D match, TRBD1 (6 bases). TRBV5-3 is known as an ORF, though its function is uncertain. CDR3 length: 14 amino acids. The germline V and J ends were trimmed by 4 bases and 7 bases, with 17 bases remaining between them. The DNA for the CDR3 is TGTGCCAGAAGCCCTCCGGGGGGGGCGGGTGGCTACACCTTC. Translating gives CARSPPGGAGGYTF.

J is TRBJ2-6 and V is TRBV9; possibly TRBD2 for D (6 bases). Germline V gene lookup returns CDR1 SGDLS and CDR2 YYNGEE. The V end lost 3 bases, the J end lost 0 bases, and 22 bases lay between the germline ends. The CDR3 has 20 amino acids. As DNA, the CDR3 is TGTGCCAGCAGCGGCCGCTCTGCGGGGTATACAACCTCTGGGGCCAACGTCCTGACTTTC. It encodes CASSGRSAGYTTSGANVLTF.

The chain has TRBV11-2 and TRBJ2-7; 8 bases map to TRBD1. V was pared by 4 bases and J by 6 bases, with 8 bases of the junction left unmatched. The CDR3 has 14 residues. Germline CDR1 reads SGHAT; CDR2 reads FQNNGV. CDR3 in amino acids: CASSSYRTGGEQYF. CDR3 DNA sequence: TGTGCCAGCAGCTCTTACAGAACAGGGGGCGAGCAGTACTTC.

This sequence joins TRBV5-6 and TRBJ2-7; D is unresolved. Germline V gives CDR1 SGHDT, CDR2 YYEEEE. V was pared by 0 bases and J by 3 bases, with 10 bases between. This CDR3 spans 14 amino acids. The CDR3 DNA reads as TGTGCCAGCAGCTTGGTCGTTAACGGCTACGAGCAGTACTTC. This translates into CASSLVVNGYEQYF.

The CDR3 is CASSSSRAGVYEQYF. CDR3 DNA sequence: TGTGCCAGCAGCTCCAGTAGGGCGGGCGTCTACGAGCAGTACTTC. This chain links TRBV11-2 with TRBJ2-7, with D possibly TRBD2 on 5 matching bases. Germline V CDR1 and CDR2: SGHAT, FQNNGV. This CDR3 has 15 residues. The V and J ends lost 4 bases and 3 bases respectively, with 16 bases between them.

This chain joins TRBV5-1 and TRBJ2-3, with 12 nucleotides matching TRBD2. Germline assignment: CDR1 SGHRS and CDR2 YFSETQ. CDR3 length: 18 amino acids. Unmatched junction bases numbered 10, after V lost 5 bases and J lost 0 bases. In DNA, the CDR3 is TGCGCCAGCAGGCGAAGACTAGCGGGGGTGTCTAGCACAGATACGCAGTATTTT. Protein: CASRRRLAGVSSTDTQYF.

J is TRBJ2-7 and V is TRBV6-5; possible D gene TRBD2, 6 bases. Germline V CDR1 and CDR2: MNHEY, SVGAGI. The CDR3 covers 12 residues. V shed 2 bases and J shed 7 bases, with 9 bases lying between them. The CDR3 DNA is TGTGCCAGCAGTTACGAGGGGAGGGAGCAGTACTTC. Translated: CASSYEGREQYF.

The rearrangement links TRBV7-2 to TRBJ2-7, with D hard to call. Trimming stripped 2 bases from V and 6 bases from J, with 11 bases between. Germline values: CDR1 SGHTA, CDR2 FQGNSA. This CDR3 is built from 13 residues. CDR3 residues: CASSLNLQSEQYF. The CDR3 coding sequence is TGTGCCAGCAGCTTAAACTTACAGTCCGAGCAGTACTTC.

The chain uses TRBV29-1 and TRBJ1-2, with 7 bases that match TRBD1. Germline-derived CDR1 and CDR2 are SQVTM and ANQGSEA. The junction had 5 bases not matched to a gene; V was cut back by 4 bases and J by 0 bases. The CDR3 covers 14 residues. CDR3 DNA: TGCAGCGTTGTGGCAGGGGGAACTAACTATGGCTACACCTTC. Translation: CSVVAGGTNYGYTF.

This chain connects TRBV9 to TRBJ2-3; D gene ambiguous. Germline V gene lookup returns CDR1 SGDLS and CDR2 YYNGEE. The V end lost 3 bases, the J end lost 0 bases, and 14 bases lay between the germline ends. The CDR3 extends over 16 amino acids. CDR3 sequence reads: CASSAYERSSTDTQYF. Written as DNA, the CDR3 is TGTGCCAGCAGCGCCTACGAGAGGTCTAGCACAGATACGCAGTATTTT.

CDR3 in DNA: TGTGCCAGCAGCGTCCGACAGGGGCCGAACTATAGCAATCAGCCCCAGCATTTT. Protein sequence: CASSVRQGPNYSNQPQHF. The chain couples TRBV7-8 to TRBJ1-5, with 8 bases lining up with TRBD1. V trimming: 5 bases; J trimming: 0 bases; junction bases outside the gene matches: 12. The germline V gene has CDR1 SGHVS and CDR2 FQNEAQ. The CDR3 has 18 amino acids.

The V gene is TRBV19, the J gene TRBJ1-5, with D unclear. CDR1 is LNHDA, CDR2 SQIVND, per germline (reference sequence). V was clipped by 3 bases and J by 3 bases, with 12 bases between them. The CDR3 is 15 amino acids. CDR3 sequence: CASSIGQAYNQPQHF. The DNA for the CDR3 is TGTGCCAGTAGTATTGGGCAGGCCTACAATCAGCCCCAGCATTTT.

CDR3 nucleotides: TGTGCCAGCAGCGTAGGCGGGGGCCTCTACGAGCAGTACTTC. Residues: CASSVGGGLYEQYF. This chain connects TRBV9 to TRBJ2-7; D might be TRBD2 (7 bases). Germline V CDR1 and CDR2: SGDLS, YYNGEE. With 0 bases removed from V and 3 bases from J, the gap between germline ends came to 10 bases. This CDR3 is 14 amino acids long. The whole variable domain, filled in from reference TRBV9 and TRBJ2-7, reads DSGVTQTPKHLITATGQRVTLRCSPRSGDLSVYWYQQSLDQGLQFLIQYYNGEERAKGNILERFSAQQFPDLHSELNLSSLELGDSALYFCASSVGGGLYEQYFGPGTRLTVT.

This rearrangement joins TRBV6-1 to TRBJ2-3, with 10 bases lining up with TRBD1. Losses at the gene ends were 1 base for V and 4 bases for J; bases not matched to a gene: 2. The CDR3 length is 15 residues. Germline values: CDR1 MNHNS, CDR2 SASEGT. Here the CDR3 reads CASSEETGGADTQYF. The CDR3 region has the DNA TGTGCCAGCAGTGAAGAGACAGGGGGCGCAGATACGCAGTATTTT.

The chain links TRBV5-4 to TRBJ1-2, with a weak D call TRBD1 (6 bases). The CDR3 spans 15 residues. Trimming cost V 4 bases and J 4 bases, with 17 bases left between them. Germline CDR1 and CDR2: SGHNT and YYREEE (reference sequence). The CDR3 DNA sequence: TGTGCCAGCAGCGTACAGGGAGTCGCTCTCTATGGCTACACCTTC. It yields the protein CASSVQGVALYGYTF. Based on the CDR3 plus reference TRBV5-4 and TRBJ1-2, the full variable domain is ETGVTQSPTHLIKTRGQQVTLRCSSQSGHNTVSWYQQALGQGPQFIFQYYREEENGRGNFPPRFSGLQFPNYSSELNVNALELDDSALYLCASSVQGVALYGYTFGSGTRLTVV.

This chain connects TRBV10-3 to TRBJ2-1, with D maybe TRBD1 (5 bases). Trimming cost V 6 bases and J 6 bases, with 15 bases left between them. The V gene's germline CDR1 is ENHRY and CDR2 SYGVKD. The CDR3 is made up of 14 amino acids. CDR3 protein: CAIRGTDRPNEQFF. Written as DNA, the CDR3 is TGTGCCATCAGGGGAACAGACAGACCCAATGAGCAGTTCTTC.